This entry describes one TCR beta chain. Its antigen is undetermined. Healthy bone marrow donors made up the cohort. This specimen belongs to a study of cytomegalovirus exposure and HLA in healthy donors. Study-wide findings and caveats: Cytomegalovirus association was assigned to approximately 160 TCR beta chains.

The PCR employed 60 Vbeta primers together with 13 Jbeta primers. Method: immunoSEQ multiplex PCR; TCRdb's copy keeps in-frame clones and lacks some. The sample records about 140,000 clones, around three quarters being singletons. The origin of this receptor is a man aged 35 to 55 in good health and CMV-seropositive. The sequenced material came from PBMCs.

The CDR3 DNA follows: TGTGCCAGCAGCCCCGAGGGCAGCAATCAGCCCCAGCATTTT. Protein sequence: CASSPEGSNQPQHF. This chain uses TRBV7-8 with TRBJ1-5; D not resolved. Germline loops: CDR1 SGHVS, CDR2 FQNEAQ. The CDR3 has 14 amino acids. V dropped 5 bases and J dropped 1 base, with 9 bases sitting between them.